The 13 T cell receptor beta chains presented below share a single source sample, sequenced in a study of blood T cells in healthy people across ages (dated by TCRdb to between 2015 and 2017). Library generation was performed with 5' RACE. The sequencer listed for this sample is Illumina HiSeq 2500. A second PCR of roughly 6 to 12 cycles was run with a J-beta primer mix and a sample-barcoded 5' primer. Using fastp at Q25 and MiXCR, TCRdb reprocessed the public reads and kept productive beta chains. Merged by CDR3 protein, the rows form single entries marked with the most common genes and DNA. Present in this sample are 1.5 million to 2 million distinct CDR3 sequences, roughly 32% of which were seen just once. The ten top clones hold approximately 10% of the sample. The material sequenced was blood. The receptors stem from a woman in her thirties in good health.

This clonotype was seen ten or more times. V is TRBV4-1 and J is TRBJ1-2, with a tentative D call TRBD1 (6 bases). The CDR3 has 15 amino acids. Trimming pared 5 bases from V and 1 base from J, leaving 14 bases between. From germline, CDR1 is MGHRA and CDR2 YSYEKL. As DNA, the CDR3 is TGCGCCAGCAGCGCCGGACAGAATTTTAACTATGGCTACACCTTC. Residues: CASSAGQNFNYGYTF.

For this clonotype: This could be a read error, since a much larger clone is one nucleotide away. This sequence joins TRBV29-1 and TRBJ2-1; either TRBD1 or TRBD2 may fit D (7 bases each). The DNA end is a closer match to TRBJ2-7, so the J assignment may be wrong. CDR3 length: 14 amino acids. In germline, CDR1 is SQVTM, CDR2 ANQGSEA. CDR3 nucleotides: TGCAGCGTCCAGGGGGGGACAACCTACAATGAGCAGTACTTC. This codes for CSVQGGTTYNEQYF.

V usage is TRBV2 and J usage is TRBJ2-5; 8 nucleotides match TRBD1. Germline V gives CDR1 SNHLY, CDR2 FYNNEI. The CDR3 sequence is 14 residues long. The ends lost 6 bases at V and 2 bases at J; junction bases unmatched: 5. In DNA form, the CDR3 reads TGTGCCAGCAGCGCTAACAGGGGGCAAGAGACCCAGTACTTC. Translation: CASSANRGQETQYF.

The sample holds a few counts of this clonotype. Its ends do not fully match the called genes, so a read error is possible. The rearrangement links TRBV5-1 to TRBJ2-1; unclear D gene. The germline CDR1 and CDR2 sequences are SGHRS and YFSETQ. The CDR3 covers 13 residues. This chain's CDR3 is CASRLGLLNEQFF. The DNA of the CDR3 is TGCGCCAGCAGATTGGGCCTTCTGAATGAGCAGTTCTTC. The variable domain in full, with the rest retrieved from reference TRBV5-1 and TRBJ2-1, is KAGVTQTPRYLIKTRGQQVTLSCSPISGHRSVSWYQQTPGQGLQFLFEYFSETQRNKGNFPGRFSGRQFSNSRSEMNVSTLELGDSALYLCASRLGLLNEQFFGPGTRLTVL.

This clonotype showed up just a few times. The chain recombines TRBV10-3 with TRBJ2-3; maybe TRBD1 (6 bases). This CDR3 has 13 amino acids. Per the germline V gene, CDR1 is ENHRY and CDR2 is SYGVKD. Deletions cut 6 bases from V and 2 bases from J, with 9 bases between. The CDR3: CAIRHRDTDTQYF. The DNA for the CDR3 is TGTGCCATCAGGCACAGGGACACAGATACGCAGTATTTT.

This clonotype was seen a few times. The chain couples TRBV5-1 to TRBJ2-7, with 7 bases matching TRBD1. CDR1 is SGHRS, CDR2 YFSETQ, per germline. This CDR3 is built from 17 residues. J was trimmed by 0 bases and V by 2 bases; bases with no gene match: 11. This CDR3 is CASSLFPPGTVSYEQYF. CDR3 DNA sequence: TGCGCCAGCAGCTTATTCCCCCCCGGGACAGTCTCCTACGAGCAGTACTTC.

The V and J genes are TRBV9 and TRBJ1-6; D is unresolved. This CDR3 is 14 amino acids long. Germline-derived CDR1 and CDR2 are SGDLS and YYNGEE. V lost 0 bases and J lost 10, with 11 bases in between. This CDR3 reads CASSVDAGGSPLHF. Here the CDR3 DNA reads TGTGCCAGCAGCGTAGACGCGGGCGGGTCACCCCTCCACTTT.

In its sample, this clonotype was seen many times. An end of the junction does not agree with germline; a read error may underlie this. The genes are TRBV7-9 and TRBJ2-7, with 7 bases identical to TRBD2. The CDR3 extends over 14 amino acids. The V gene's germline CDR1 is SEHNR and CDR2 FQNEAQ (reference sequence). The CDR3 coding sequence is TGCGCCAGCAGCTTAGGCCTAGCGGACTACGAGCAGTACTTC. Amino acid sequence: CASSLGLADYEQYF.

This clonotype was recorded a few times. V and J are TRBV6-6 and TRBJ1-4; possibly TRBD1 for D (5 bases). The CDR3 length is 15 residues. CDR1 is MNHNY, CDR2 SVGAGI, per germline (reference sequence). Trimming removed 4 bases at V and 6 bases at J, with 15 bases between. The CDR3 DNA reads TGTGCCAGCAGTTCCTCGGGCAGGGTGTATGAAAAACTGTTTTTT. This sequence encodes CASSSSGRVYEKLFF.

This clonotype occurred a few times. This chain connects TRBV29-1 to TRBJ2-3; TRBD2 matches at 12 bases. The V and J ends lost 7 bases and 0 bases, in that order; junction bases with no gene match: 8. Germline CDR1 SQVTM, CDR2 ANQGSEA. The CDR3 length is 16 residues. The CDR3 DNA follows: TGCAGCGCCGCTGGACTAGCGGGACCTAGCACAGATACGCAGTATTTT. Protein sequence: CSAAGLAGPSTDTQYF.

This clonotype was observed a few times. This sequence joins TRBV4-1 and TRBJ2-1, with D possibly matching TRBD2 (6 bases). Trimming took off 2 bases at V and 7 bases at J, with 21 bases between the two ends. Germline CDR1 reads MGHRA; CDR2 reads YSYEKL. The CDR3 spans 17 residues. The CDR3 reads CASSQWARDSLSNEQFF. CDR3 nucleotide sequence: TGCGCCAGCAGCCAATGGGCCCGGGACTCCTTATCAAATGAGCAGTTCTTC.

This chain connects TRBV28 to TRBJ2-3; TRBD1 is a possible D gene (5 bases). The V and J ends lost 2 bases and 5 bases respectively, with 17 bases between them. The CDR3 contains 16 residues. Germline V gene data show CDR1 as MDHEN and CDR2 as SYDVKM. CDR3 residues: CASSLGQGVLQDTQYF. The CDR3 DNA is TGTGCCAGCAGTTTAGGGCAGGGCGTCCTCCAAGATACGCAGTATTTT.

In its sample, this clonotype was seen many times. The CDR3 coding sequence is TGTGCCAGCTGCCTAGCCGAGACCCAGTACTTC. Translation: CASCLAETQYF. The chain recombines TRBV3-1 with TRBJ2-5; tentatively, D is TRBD2 (5 bases). The germline CDR1 and CDR2 sequences are LGHDT and YNNKEL (reference sequence). The CDR3 loop spans 11 amino acids. V was shortened by 8 bases and J by 5 bases, with 9 bases between the two germline ends.